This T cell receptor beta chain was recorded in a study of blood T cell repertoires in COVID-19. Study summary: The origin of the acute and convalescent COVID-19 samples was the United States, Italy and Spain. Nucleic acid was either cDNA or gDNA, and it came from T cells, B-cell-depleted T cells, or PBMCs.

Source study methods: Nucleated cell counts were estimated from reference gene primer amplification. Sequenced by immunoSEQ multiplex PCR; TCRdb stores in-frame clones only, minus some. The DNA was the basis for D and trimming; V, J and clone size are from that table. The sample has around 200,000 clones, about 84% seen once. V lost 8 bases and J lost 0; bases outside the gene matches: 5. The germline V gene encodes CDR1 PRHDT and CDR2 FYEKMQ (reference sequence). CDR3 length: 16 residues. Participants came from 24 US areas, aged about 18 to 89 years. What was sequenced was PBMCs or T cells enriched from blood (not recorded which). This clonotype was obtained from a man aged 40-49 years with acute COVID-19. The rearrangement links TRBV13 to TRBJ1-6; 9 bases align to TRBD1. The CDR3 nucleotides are TGTGCCAGCGGGACAGGGCTTAGCTCCTATAATTCACCCCTCCACTTT. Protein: CASGTGLSSYNSPLHF. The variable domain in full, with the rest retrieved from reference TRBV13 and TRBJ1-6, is AAGVIQSPRHLIKEKRETATLKCYPIPRHDTVYWYQQGPGQDPQFLISFYEKMQSDKGSIPDRFSAQQFSDYHSELNMSSLELGDSALYFCASGTGLSSYNSPLHFGNGTRLTVT.